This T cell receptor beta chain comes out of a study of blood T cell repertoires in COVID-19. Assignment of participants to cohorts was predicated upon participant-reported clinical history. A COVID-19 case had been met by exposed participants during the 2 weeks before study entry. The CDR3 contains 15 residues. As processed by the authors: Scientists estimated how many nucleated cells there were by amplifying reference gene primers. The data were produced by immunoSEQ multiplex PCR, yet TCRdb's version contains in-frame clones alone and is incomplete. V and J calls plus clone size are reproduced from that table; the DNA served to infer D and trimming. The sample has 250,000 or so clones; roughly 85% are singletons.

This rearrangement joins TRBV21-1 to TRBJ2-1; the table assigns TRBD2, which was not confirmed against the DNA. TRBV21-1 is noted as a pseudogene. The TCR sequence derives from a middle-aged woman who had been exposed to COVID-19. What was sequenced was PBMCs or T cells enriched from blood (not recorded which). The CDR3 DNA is TGTGCCAGCAGCAGAAACTGTAGCTCCTACAATGAGCAGTTCTTC. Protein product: CASSRNCSSYNEQFF.